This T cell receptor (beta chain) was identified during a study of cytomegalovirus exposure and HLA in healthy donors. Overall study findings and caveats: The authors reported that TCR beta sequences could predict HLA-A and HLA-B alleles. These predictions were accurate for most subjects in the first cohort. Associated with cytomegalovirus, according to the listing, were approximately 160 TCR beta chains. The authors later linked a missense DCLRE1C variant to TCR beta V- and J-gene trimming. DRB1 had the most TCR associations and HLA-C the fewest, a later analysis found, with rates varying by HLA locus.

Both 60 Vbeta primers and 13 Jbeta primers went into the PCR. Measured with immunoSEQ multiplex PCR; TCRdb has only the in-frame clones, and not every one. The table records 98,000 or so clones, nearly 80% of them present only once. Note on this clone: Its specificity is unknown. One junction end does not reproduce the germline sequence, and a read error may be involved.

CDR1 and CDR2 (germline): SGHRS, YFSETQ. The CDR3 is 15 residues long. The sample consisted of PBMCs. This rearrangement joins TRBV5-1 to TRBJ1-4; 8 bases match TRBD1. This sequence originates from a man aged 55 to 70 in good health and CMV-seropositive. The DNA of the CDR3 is TGCACCAGCAGCCTTCGGACAGGGCCAAATGAAAAACTGTTTTTT. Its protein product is CTSSLRTGPNEKLFF.